A single sample gave rise to the 9 T cell receptor beta chains below, sequenced in a study of blood T cell repertoires in COVID-19. The assay was immunoSEQ multiplex PCR, and TCRdb's table has in-frame clones only and misses some. Of about 200,000 clones in the sample, 75% to 85% were seen once. The source material was PBMCs or T cells enriched from blood (not recorded which). Receptors originate from a woman aged 40 to 55 with acute COVID-19.

The chain's CDR3 is CASSFGNGQPQHF. The CDR3 nucleotides read TGTGCCAGCAGTTTCGGGAACGGCCAGCCCCAGCATTTT. The chain carries TRBV27 and TRBJ1-5; D ambiguous. The V gene lost 3 bases and the J gene lost 7 bases, with 10 bases spanning the gap. In germline, CDR1 is MNHEY, CDR2 SMNVEV (reference sequence). This CDR3 contains 13 residues.

V usage is TRBV5-6 and J usage is TRBJ2-3; 9 bases fit TRBD2. Germline assignment: CDR1 SGHDT and CDR2 YYEEEE. Trimming removed 5 bases from V and 0 bases from J; junction bases left unmatched: 13. The CDR3 totals 18 residues. The CDR3 nucleotides are TGTGCCAGCAGTTACAGAGTGCTAGCGGGGTCTAGCACAGATACGCAGTATTTT. Translation: CASSYRVLAGSSTDTQYF.

This chain joins TRBV29-1 and TRBJ1-2; 9 nucleotides match TRBD1. Looked up from germline, CDR1 is SQVTM and CDR2 is ANQGSEA. This CDR3 has 13 amino acids. J was trimmed by 6 bases and V by 1 base; bases with no gene match: 3. CDR3 residues: CSVEGDRADGYTF. As DNA, the CDR3 is TGCAGCGTTGAAGGGGACAGGGCCGATGGCTACACCTTC.

The chain carries TRBV29-1 and TRBJ2-1; D is perhaps TRBD1 (5 bases). The germline V gene encodes CDR1 SQVTM and CDR2 ANQGSEA. The V gene lost 4 bases and the J gene lost 0 bases, with 7 bases spanning the gap. There are 13 residues in the CDR3. In DNA, the CDR3 is TGCAGCGTTGGAGACAGCTCCTACAATGAGCAGTTCTTC. This gives the protein CSVGDSSYNEQFF.

J is TRBJ1-1 and V is TRBV5-1; TRBD1 aligns across 8 bases. Germline trimming cut 2 bases from V and 8 bases from J; bases unmatched to any gene: 8. Germline V gives CDR1 SGHRS, CDR2 YFSETQ. The CDR3 is 14 amino acids. The CDR3 here is CASSFDGQGGEAFF. For the CDR3, the DNA is TGCGCCAGCAGCTTTGACGGACAGGGCGGCGAAGCTTTCTTT.

The chain recombines TRBV10-3 with TRBJ2-5; 8 nucleotides agree with TRBD1. From germline, CDR1 is ENHRY and CDR2 SYGVKD. The ends lost 3 bases at V and 5 bases at J; junction bases unmatched: 2. This CDR3 is built from 13 residues. The CDR3 protein is CAISENRGETQYF. The CDR3, as DNA: TGTGCCATCAGTGAAAACAGGGGGGAGACCCAGTACTTC.

The chain is built from TRBV9 and TRBJ2-7; 7 bases are a match to TRBD1. V was pared by 4 bases and J by 1 base, with 2 bases of the junction left unmatched. This CDR3 has 13 residues. The V gene's germline CDR1 is SGDLS and CDR2 YYNGEE. The CDR3 nucleotides are TGTGCCAGCAGCAAGGGACAGTCCTACGAGCAGTACTTC. Encoded protein: CASSKGQSYEQYF.

This clone was recorded only once. The chain carries TRBV4-1 and TRBJ1-5, with 9 bases identical to TRBD1. Germline V gene data show CDR1 as MGHRA and CDR2 as YSYEKL. The V segment lost 1 base and the J segment 3 bases; nucleotides outside the gene matches: 4. The CDR3 runs 16 residues. Here the CDR3 reads CASSQGTGVNNQPQHF. Written as DNA, the CDR3 is TGCGCCAGCAGCCAAGGGACAGGGGTGAACAATCAGCCCCAGCATTTT.

The chain recombines TRBV10-3 with TRBJ2-2; the match to TRBD2 covers 10 bases. The ends lost 11 bases at V and 0 bases at J; junction bases unmatched: 9. The CDR3 length is 16 residues. The germline V gene encodes CDR1 ENHRY and CDR2 SYGVKD. This chain's CDR3 is CAARSGGVANTGELFF. In DNA, the CDR3 is TGTGCCGCCCGAAGCGGGGGGGTCGCGAACACCGGGGAGCTGTTTTTT.